Following are 21 T cell receptor beta chains from one sample sequenced in a study of blood T cell repertoires in COVID-19 (TCRdb year 2020). The library was built by means of the immunoSEQ multiplex PCR assay. In TCRdb, the immuneACCESS table is reduced to in-frame sequences with V and J assigned. These tables do not hold every clone; where another copy was compared, an unresolved V gene accounts for under half, and the others remain unexplained. The sample table lists over 200,000 clones, over 70% of them with a count of one. Approximately 6% of the sample comes from the top ten. The specimen was peripheral blood. These TCRs come from an elderly man with acute or convalescent COVID-19.

V usage is TRBV4-1 and J usage is TRBJ2-7, with a tentative D call TRBD1 (6 bases). The germline V gene encodes CDR1 MGHRA and CDR2 YSYEKL. Deletions cut 1 base from V and 3 bases from J, with 10 bases between. This CDR3 has 14 residues. The chain's CDR3 is CASSQGTANYEQYF. The CDR3 DNA sequence: TGCGCCAGCAGCCAAGGGACAGCCAACTACGAGCAGTACTTC.

The V and J genes are TRBV18 and TRBJ1-6; 7 positions match TRBD1. Unmatched junction bases numbered 6, after V lost 3 bases and J lost 7 bases. Germline CDR1 KGHSH, CDR2 LQKENI. The CDR3 length is 15 residues. The CDR3 sequence is CASSPRQGDNSPLHF. The CDR3 DNA is TGTGCCAGCTCACCCCGACAGGGCGACAATTCACCCCTCCACTTT.

This clone was observed once. The genes are TRBV7-8 and TRBJ1-2, with D possibly matching TRBD1 (5 bases). V lost 5 bases and J 8 bases, leaving 18 bases between the germline ends. The CDR3 totals 14 residues. Germline V lookup: CDR1 SGHVS, CDR2 FQNEAQ. The CDR3 nucleotides read TGTGCCAGCAGCCCCGACAGATCCAGTAAAGGCTACACCTTC. It encodes CASSPDRSSKGYTF.

This rearrangement joins TRBV3-1 (or the pseudogene TRBV3-2) to TRBJ2-1; no clear D gene. The CDR3 has 14 residues. Germline-derived CDR1 and CDR2 are LGHDT and YNNKEL (reference sequence). V lost 3 bases and J lost 6, with 12 bases in between. This chain's CDR3 is CASSHSTPSNEQFF. Here the CDR3 DNA reads TGTGCCAGCAGCCATAGTACCCCGTCCAATGAGCAGTTCTTC.

The chain has TRBV4-1 and TRBJ1-4; D perhaps matches TRBD1 (6 bases). This CDR3 is built from 14 residues. Per germline, CDR1 MGHRA and CDR2 YSYEKL. Trimming pared 1 base from V and 5 bases from J, leaving 8 bases between. As DNA, the CDR3 is TGCGCCAGCAGCCAAGCTGGGGGCAATGAAAAACTGTTTTTT. Translated, it gives CASSQAGGNEKLFF.

V and J are TRBV7-3 and TRBJ2-5; D may be TRBD2 (5 bases). V lost 4 bases, J lost 3 bases, and 18 bases lay in between. Germline lookup yields CDR1 SGHTA and CDR2 FQGTGA. The CDR3 has 16 amino acids. The CDR3 is CASSSGSRAGEETQYF. The CDR3 nucleotides read TGTGCCAGCAGCTCCGGCAGTAGAGCCGGGGAAGAGACCCAGTACTTC.

The chain joins TRBV29-1 to TRBJ1-5, with 11 nucleotides matching TRBD1. From germline, CDR1 is SQVTM and CDR2 ANQGSEA. The junction had 4 bases not matched to a gene; V was cut back by 5 bases and J by 4 bases. There are 14 residues in the CDR3. The CDR3 here is CSVTGTGGNQPQHF. The CDR3 DNA reads as TGCAGCGTTACAGGGACAGGGGGAAATCAGCCCCAGCATTTT. Combining the CDR3 with reference TRBV29-1 and TRBJ1-5 gives the whole variable domain SAVISQKPSRDICQRGTSLTIQCQVDSQVTMMFWYRQQPGQSLTLIATANQGSEATYESGFVIDKFPISRPNLTFSTLTVSNMSPEDSSIYLCSVTGTGGNQPQHFGDGTRLSIL.

V and J are TRBV2 and TRBJ1-3; the D is unclear. Germline CDR1 SNHLY, CDR2 FYNNEI. CDR3 length: 16 amino acids. Trimming shortened V by 4 bases and J by 0 bases, and 13 bases separated the two germline ends. The DNA of the CDR3 is TGTGCCAGCAGTGGAGGGTTGAGAGACTCTGGAAACACCATATATTTT. This encodes CASSGGLRDSGNTIYF.

This clone has a single count. The chain couples TRBV7-2 to TRBJ2-1, with D unresolved. CDR3 length: 16 amino acids. Germline CDR1 reads SGHTA; CDR2 reads FQGNSA. V was pared by 5 bases and J by 2 bases, with 16 bases between. The chain's CDR3 is CASSATFGSTYNEQFF. CDR3 DNA sequence: TGTGCCAGCAGCGCAACATTCGGGTCTACCTACAATGAGCAGTTCTTC.

Only a few counts were recorded for this clone. The gene calls are TRBV24-1 and TRBJ2-2, with 8 bases that match TRBD1. Germline values: CDR1 KGHDR, CDR2 SFDVKD. There are 17 residues in the CDR3. V lost 4 bases to trimming and J lost 2 bases; unmatched junction nucleotides: 8. CDR3 loop: CATSDPPGQGNTGELFF. Here the CDR3 DNA reads TGTGCCACCAGTGACCCTCCCGGACAGGGAAACACCGGGGAGCTGTTTTTT.

The J gene is TRBJ2-7, the V gene TRBV6-5; 7 bases agree with TRBD2. This CDR3 contains 16 residues. Germline loops: CDR1 MNHEY, CDR2 SVGAGI. After removal of 4 bases from V and 7 bases from J, the junction contained 16 bases not matched to a gene. CDR3 loop: CASSLQFRGLEGEQYF. The CDR3 DNA follows: TGTGCCAGCAGTTTACAATTTCGAGGACTAGAGGGTGAGCAGTACTTC.

CDR3 residues: CASSYPGENTEAFF. CDR3 bases: TGTGCCAGCAGTTATCCAGGGGAGAACACTGAAGCTTTCTTT. The chain is built from TRBV6-6 and TRBJ1-1; TRBD1 might be the D (6 bases). The V gene's germline CDR1 is MNHNY and CDR2 SVGAGI (reference sequence). V lost 3 bases, J lost 1 base, and 9 bases lay in between. The CDR3 covers 14 residues.

The table lists this clone with a few counts. The V and J genes are TRBV21-1 and TRBJ2-7; the table's D call, TRBD1, has no DNA check behind it. TRBV21-1 is listed as a pseudogene. The CDR3 runs 20 residues. CDR3 in amino acids: CASSKLGQTPTPYSSYEQYF. CDR3 bases: TGTGCCAGCAGCAAACTTGGACAGACCCCTACACCTTACAGCTCCTACGAGCAGTACTTC.

This clone was seen a few times. The V call is TRBV5-6, the J call TRBJ1-2, with 7 bases lining up with TRBD1. The CDR3 extends over 13 amino acids. V lost 4 bases, J lost 2 bases, and 2 bases stayed unmatched. The V gene's germline CDR1 is SGHDT and CDR2 YYEEEE. CDR3 region: CASSQGQNYGYTF. CDR3 bases: TGTGCCAGCAGCCAGGGACAGAACTATGGCTACACCTTC.

This chain connects TRBV10-3 to TRBJ1-2, with D possibly TRBD1 on 6 matching bases. The CDR3 has 12 residues. V dropped 5 bases and J dropped 4 bases, with 8 bases sitting between them. CDR1 is ENHRY, CDR2 SYGVKD, per germline. CDR3 sequence: CAISTGSYGYTF. DNA for the CDR3: TGTGCCATCAGTACAGGGAGCTATGGCTACACCTTC.

V is TRBV28 and J is TRBJ2-2; no definite D call. V gave up 4 bases and J gave up 2 bases, with 2 bases separating them. This CDR3 comprises 12 residues. CDR1 and CDR2 (germline): MDHEN, SYDVKM. Here the CDR3 DNA reads TGTGCCAGCAGTTCTAACACCGGGGAGCTGTTTTTT. This sequence encodes CASSSNTGELFF. The whole variable domain, remainder taken from reference TRBV28 and TRBJ2-2, is DVKVTQSSRYLVKRTGEKVFLECVQDMDHENMFWYRQDPGLGLRLIYFSYDVKMKEKGDIPEGYSVSREKKERFSLILESASTNQTSMYLCASSSNTGELFFGEGSRLTVL.

The chain joins TRBV28 to TRBJ1-2, with TRBD1 as a possible D gene (5 bases). Looked up from germline, CDR1 is MDHEN and CDR2 is SYDVKM. V was clipped by 8 bases and J by 2 bases, with 21 bases between them. CDR3 length: 16 residues. The CDR3 reads CASSSGGGRANYGYTF. CDR3 bases: TGTGCCAGCTCCTCCGGGGGGGGAAGGGCAAACTATGGCTACACCTTC.

The CDR3 DNA follows: TGTGCCAGCAGCCAAGCTTCGGCTAACTATGGCTACACCTTC. Encoded protein: CASSQASANYGYTF. The V gene is TRBV3-1 (or the pseudogene TRBV3-2), the J gene TRBJ1-2; the D is unclear. Trimming shortened V by 1 base and J by 0 bases, and 6 bases separated the two germline ends. Per germline, CDR1 LGHDT and CDR2 YNNKEL (reference sequence). The CDR3 is 14 amino acids.

This clone was seen a single time. The chain links TRBV3-1 (or the pseudogene TRBV3-2) to TRBJ2-3; D gene unclear. Trimming removed 0 bases at V and 0 bases at J, with 7 bases between. CDR3 length: 15 amino acids. Per the germline V gene, CDR1 is LGHDT and CDR2 is YNNKEL (reference sequence). The CDR3: CASSQDLQSTDTQYF. CDR3 in DNA: TGTGCCAGCAGCCAAGATCTGCAGAGCACAGATACGCAGTATTTT.

V usage is TRBV6-4 and J usage is TRBJ1-5; D is undetermined. CDR3 length equals 13 residues. The ends were cut back, 7 bases at V and 5 bases at J, with 12 bases in the middle. CDR1 MRHNA and CDR2 SNTAGT come from the germline V gene. CDR3 DNA sequence: TGTGCCAGCAACGGTAGGGAGGATCAGCCCCAGCATTTT. The encoded protein is CASNGREDQPQHF.

The chain is built from TRBV7-2 and TRBJ1-2, with D possibly matching TRBD1 (5 bases). Trimming cost V 1 base and J 8 bases, with 14 bases left between them. CDR1 SGHTA and CDR2 FQGNSA come from the germline V gene. The CDR3 is made up of 14 amino acids. In DNA form, the CDR3 reads TGTGCCAGCAGCTTAGGCAGGGAGGCGAGGGGCTACACCTTC. Protein sequence: CASSLGREARGYTF.